Presented here are 26 T cell receptor beta chains from one specimen sequenced in a study of blood T cell repertoires in COVID-19. Clones were read by immunoSEQ multiplex PCR, and TCRdb kept only the in-frame ones, dropping some. The sample includes 150,000 or so clones, around 80% of them seen just once. The material sequenced was peripheral blood. The receptors derive from a human donor with acute or convalescent COVID-19. The donor label of this sample is uncertain.

The rearrangement links TRBV27 to TRBJ2-7; weak D call: TRBD2 (7 bases). Per germline, CDR1 MNHEY and CDR2 SMNVEV (reference sequence). This CDR3 is 14 amino acids long. Trimming left V 5 bases short and J 4 bases short, with 15 bases between. CDR3: CASSPRAGAYEQYF. The CDR3 DNA reads TGTGCCAGCAGTCCCCGGGCGGGGGCTTACGAGCAGTACTTC.

This clone was observed a single time. V is TRBV9 and J is TRBJ1-6; D not resolved. Germline V gene sequence: CDR1 SGDLS, CDR2 YYNGEE. Trimming removed 4 bases at V and 6 bases at J, with 11 bases between. The CDR3 consists of 14 residues. For the CDR3, the DNA is TGTGCCAGCAGCCCCCGGGTGGGTAATTCACCCCTCCACTTT. It codes for CASSPRVGNSPLHF.

The genes are TRBV27 and TRBJ2-2, with D hard to call. The V end lost 4 bases, the J end lost 6 bases, and 6 bases lay between the germline ends. The CDR3 consists of 12 residues. Germline CDR1 MNHEY, CDR2 SMNVEV (reference sequence). CDR3 in amino acids: CASSSPPGELFF. The CDR3 DNA is TGTGCCAGCAGTTCTCCCCCCGGGGAGCTGTTTTTT.

The V call is TRBV6-1, the J call TRBJ1-5; perhaps TRBD1 as D (5 bases). The germline gives CDR1 MNHNS, CDR2 SASEGT. Trimming pared 2 bases from V and 0 bases from J, leaving 14 bases between. The CDR3 spans 17 residues. DNA for the CDR3: TGTGCCAGCAGTGAATTTCCAGGGTCCTATAGCAATCAGCCCCAGCATTTT. Its translation: CASSEFPGSYSNQPQHF.

V usage is TRBV3-1 (or the pseudogene TRBV3-2) and J usage is TRBJ1-2, with D uncertain. Germline V lookup: CDR1 LGHDT, CDR2 YNNKEL (reference sequence). This CDR3 comprises 14 residues. Trimming shortened V by 1 base and J by 10 bases, and 16 bases separated the two germline ends. CDR3 nucleotides: TGTGCCAGCAGCCAAGTTGGCGGATCTAAAATCTACACCTTC. This codes for CASSQVGGSKIYTF.

The rearrangement joins TRBV4-1 to TRBJ1-2; D is ambiguous. The CDR3 runs 16 residues. Trimming took 0 bases from V and 8 from J, leaving 19 bases between them. The germline V gene has CDR1 MGHRA and CDR2 YSYEKL. CDR3 sequence: CASSQESRRSPSGYTF. CDR3 nucleotides: TGCGCCAGCAGCCAAGAATCGAGGAGGAGTCCTAGCGGCTACACCTTC.

V usage is TRBV7-8 and J usage is TRBJ1-1; maybe TRBD1 (5 bases). Trimming shortened V by 3 bases and J by 0 bases, and 11 bases separated the two germline ends. The germline V gene encodes CDR1 SGHVS and CDR2 FQNEAQ. The CDR3 has 15 residues. CDR3: CASSFVRGMNTEAFF. The CDR3 bases are TGTGCCAGCAGCTTTGTTAGGGGTATGAACACTGAAGCTTTCTTT.

The chain uses TRBV6-5 and TRBJ1-2, with D possibly matching TRBD1 (5 bases). CDR3 size: 12 residues. Between the trimmed V and J ends, which lost 6 bases and 9 bases, there was a span of 14 bases. Germline V gene sequence: CDR1 MNHEY, CDR2 SVGAGI. Here the CDR3 reads CASSPGTASYTF. CDR3 DNA sequence: TGTGCCAGCAGCCCCGGGACTGCAAGCTACACCTTC.

A single count supports this clone. The J gene is TRBJ2-2, the V gene TRBV5-1; possible D gene TRBD2, 6 bases. From germline, CDR1 is SGHRS and CDR2 YFSETQ. The CDR3 is made up of 17 amino acids. V lost 3 bases, J lost 4 bases, and 19 bases lay in between. Here the CDR3 reads CASSSGLKDGFTGELFF. The CDR3 DNA reads TGCGCCAGCAGCTCGGGACTCAAGGACGGCTTCACCGGGGAGCTGTTTTTT.

The V gene is TRBV30, the J gene TRBJ1-2; D remains ambiguous. V lost 7 bases, J lost 6 bases, and 15 bases lay in between. The CDR3 runs to 12 residues. Germline lookup yields CDR1 GTSNPN and CDR2 SVGIG (reference sequence). CDR3 sequence (DNA): TGTGCCTACCCAAGGAGAGACGATGGCTACACCTTC. Amino acid sequence: CAYPRRDDGYTF.

The J gene is TRBJ2-3, the V gene TRBV4-1, with TRBD2 matching over 10 bases. J was trimmed by 1 base and V by 4 bases; bases with no gene match: 8. CDR3 length: 17 amino acids. Germline CDR1 reads MGHRA; CDR2 reads YSYEKL. The DNA of the CDR3 is TGCGCCAGCAGCCCCCGACTAACTAGCGGGGGCACAGATACGCAGTATTTT. Protein sequence: CASSPRLTSGGTDTQYF.

This chain connects TRBV6-6 to TRBJ1-1; D might be TRBD1 (5 bases). V was shortened by 7 bases and J by 3 bases, with 18 bases between the two germline ends. The CDR3 runs to 15 residues. Germline V CDR1 and CDR2: MNHNY, SVGAGI (reference sequence). Here the CDR3 reads CASINGGGDDTEAFF. For the CDR3, the DNA is TGTGCCAGCATCAACGGGGGAGGGGATGACACTGAAGCTTTCTTT.

The genes are TRBV3-1 (or the pseudogene TRBV3-2) and TRBJ1-1; D gene ambiguous. Germline CDR1 reads LGHDT; CDR2 reads YNNKEL (reference sequence). The CDR3 is made up of 13 amino acids. Between the trimmed V and J ends, which lost 4 bases and 0 bases, there was a span of 6 bases. The CDR3 nucleotides read TGTGCCAGCAGCCCCCGTATGAACACTGAAGCTTTCTTT. Its translation is CASSPRMNTEAFF.

J is TRBJ1-1 and V is TRBV7-9; 8 bases agree with TRBD1. Trimming removed 5 bases from V and 5 bases from J; junction bases left unmatched: 7. Germline CDR1 SEHNR, CDR2 FQNEAQ (reference sequence). The CDR3 is 14 amino acids. The CDR3 DNA sequence: TGTGCCAGCAGCCCTGACAGGGGAGGGACTGAAGCTTTCTTT. Translation gives CASSPDRGGTEAFF.

J is TRBJ2-7 and V is TRBV18, with TRBD2 matching over 9 bases. The CDR3 is made up of 15 amino acids. Per germline, CDR1 KGHSH and CDR2 LQKENI. V was pared by 6 bases and J by 1 base, with 7 bases of the junction left unmatched. CDR3 loop: CASSSASGASYEQYF. The CDR3 DNA sequence: TGTGCCAGCTCTTCTGCTAGCGGGGCATCCTACGAGCAGTACTTC.

The V call is TRBV6-1, the J call TRBJ1-5; a weak D match, TRBD1 (5 bases). The V end lost 3 bases, the J end lost 5 bases, and 14 bases lay between the germline ends. The CDR3 is 15 residues long. Germline V gives CDR1 MNHNS, CDR2 SASEGT. The CDR3: CASSEGRPGDQPQHF. CDR3 DNA sequence: TGTGCCAGCAGTGAGGGCCGTCCGGGGGATCAGCCCCAGCATTTT.

The chain carries TRBV19 and TRBJ2-3, with 14 bases aligning to TRBD2. This CDR3 comprises 19 residues. The germline V gene encodes CDR1 LNHDA and CDR2 SQIVND (reference sequence). Unmatched junction bases numbered 9, after V lost 4 bases and J lost 0 bases. This CDR3 is CASSRTSGGPASSTDTQYF. The CDR3 DNA follows: TGTGCCAGTAGTAGGACTAGCGGGGGGCCTGCGTCTAGCACAGATACGCAGTATTTT.

V usage is TRBV6-1 and J usage is TRBJ1-1, with unresolved D. Trimming stripped 3 bases from V and 1 base from J, with 6 bases between. Germline V gives CDR1 MNHNS, CDR2 SASEGT. CDR3 length: 13 amino acids. This CDR3 is CASSDGKNTEAFF. Written as DNA, the CDR3 is TGTGCCAGCAGTGACGGGAAGAACACTGAAGCTTTCTTT.

The V call is TRBV6-5, the J call TRBJ1-1, with TRBD1 identical over 8 bases. V shed 4 bases and J 0 bases; nucleotides not matched to a gene: 1. The CDR3 extends over 14 amino acids. Germline V gives CDR1 MNHEY, CDR2 SVGAGI. The chain's CDR3 is CASSWDRLNTEAFF. The CDR3 region has the DNA TGTGCCAGCAGTTGGGACAGGCTGAACACTGAAGCTTTCTTT.

Written as DNA, the CDR3 is TGTGCCAGCAGCAACCTATTTATCGGGACAGAGACAGATACGCAGTATTTT. It yields the protein CASSNLFIGTETDTQYF. This sequence joins TRBV21-1 and TRBJ2-3; the DNA was not compared with TRBD1, the D call given in the table. TRBV21-1 corresponds to a pseudogene. This CDR3 has 17 amino acids.

J is TRBJ2-3 and V is TRBV6-5, with TRBD1 matching over 10 bases. Per germline, CDR1 MNHEY and CDR2 SVGAGI. V dropped 6 bases and J dropped 5; count of bases not matched to a gene: 2. There are 13 residues in the CDR3. CDR3 DNA sequence: TGTGCCAGCAGCCGGGACAGGGGAGATACGCAGTATTTT. This sequence encodes CASSRDRGDTQYF.

The chain combines TRBV3-1 (or the pseudogene TRBV3-2) with TRBJ1-2; no definite D call. Germline V gives CDR1 LGHDT, CDR2 YNNKEL (reference sequence). There are 12 residues in the CDR3. The V end lost 1 base, the J end lost 7 bases, and 7 bases lay between the germline ends. CDR3 loop: CASSQGGSGYTF. The CDR3 DNA sequence: TGTGCCAGCAGCCAAGGAGGGTCTGGCTACACCTTC.

This clone appeared many times. This chain links TRBV11-2 with TRBJ1-6, with unresolved D. The CDR3 is 14 amino acids. Between the trimmed V and J ends, which lost 0 bases and 10 bases, there was a span of 10 bases. The germline V gene encodes CDR1 SGHAT and CDR2 FQNNGV. This CDR3 reads CASSLEGSGSPLHF. CDR3 nucleotide sequence: TGTGCCAGCAGCTTAGAAGGTTCGGGGTCACCCCTCCACTTT.

The chain uses TRBV5-1 and TRBJ2-3; D is perhaps TRBD2 (7 bases). The V end lost 4 bases, the J end lost 3 bases, and 18 bases lay between the germline ends. The CDR3 runs to 16 residues. CDR1 is SGHRS, CDR2 YFSETQ, per germline. The CDR3 here is CASSSPMGGATDTQYF. CDR3 bases: TGCGCCAGCAGCAGCCCCATGGGGGGGGCGACAGATACGCAGTATTTT. Supplemented by reference TRBV5-1 and TRBJ2-3, the full variable domain reads KAGVTQTPRYLIKTRGQQVTLSCSPISGHRSVSWYQQTPGQGLQFLFEYFSETQRNKGNFPGRFSGRQFSNSRSEMNVSTLELGDSALYLCASSSPMGGATDTQYFGPGTRLTVL.

V and J are TRBV19 and TRBJ2-7; 8 nucleotides align to TRBD2. Germline-derived CDR1 and CDR2 are LNHDA and SQIVND (reference sequence). There are 16 residues in the CDR3. With V trimmed by 2 bases and J by 1 base, 7 bases remained unmatched. The CDR3 reads CASSIFPAGGSYEQYF. CDR3 nucleotides: TGTGCCAGTAGTATATTCCCCGCGGGGGGTTCCTACGAGCAGTACTTC.

The V call is TRBV10-3, the J call TRBJ2-3; D gene ambiguous. CDR3 length: 14 residues. CDR1 is ENHRY, CDR2 SYGVKD, per germline. Trimming stripped 4 bases from V and 2 bases from J, with 10 bases between. CDR3 protein: CAISGTEDTDTQYF. The CDR3 DNA sequence: TGTGCCATCAGTGGTACAGAAGACACAGATACGCAGTATTTT.